The next 27 T cell receptor beta chains were all read from a single sample in a study of cytomegalovirus exposure and HLA in healthy donors. The PCR ran on 60 Vbeta and 13 Jbeta primers. Method: immunoSEQ multiplex PCR; TCRdb's copy keeps in-frame clones and lacks some. This table holds 150,000 to 180,000 clones, more than 60% found once. Sequenced input: PBMCs. The receptor set was obtained from a woman in her forties in good health and CMV-seronegative.

The chain has TRBV4-1 and TRBJ1-4; 9 bases match TRBD1. The V and J ends lost 2 bases and 0 bases, in that order; junction bases with no gene match: 7. The CDR3 sequence is 18 residues long. Looked up from germline, CDR1 is MGHRA and CDR2 is YSYEKL. The CDR3 region has the DNA TGCGCCAGCAGCCAATGGGACAGGGCTTCGGCAACTAATGAAAAACTGTTTTTT. Translation: CASSQWDRASATNEKLFF.

The V call is TRBV18, the J call TRBJ2-3; the D is unclear. V gave up 2 bases and J gave up 6 bases, with 9 bases separating them. There are 13 residues in the CDR3. Germline-derived CDR1 and CDR2 are KGHSH and LQKENI. The CDR3 is CASSPSSEDTQYF. The DNA of the CDR3 is TGTGCCAGCTCACCATCGTCTGAGGATACGCAGTATTTT.

The V gene is TRBV9, the J gene TRBJ2-3; TRBD1 aligns across 11 bases. The CDR3 loop spans 16 amino acids. Trimming removed 1 base from V and 3 bases from J; junction bases left unmatched: 4. From germline, CDR1 is SGDLS and CDR2 YYNGEE. The CDR3 reads CASSVRTGGITDTQYF. The CDR3 nucleotides read TGTGCCAGCAGCGTACGGACAGGGGGCATAACAGATACGCAGTATTTT.

The J gene is TRBJ1-1, the V gene TRBV27; 8 positions agree with TRBD1. CDR1 is MNHEY and CDR2 is SMNVEV in the germline V gene (reference sequence). Germline trimming cut 5 bases from V and 7 bases from J; bases unmatched to any gene: 6. CDR3 size: 13 residues. The CDR3: CASSAYRGIEAFF. The CDR3 DNA follows: TGTGCCAGCAGTGCATACAGGGGGATTGAAGCTTTCTTT.

V and J are TRBV27 and TRBJ2-2; 7 positions match TRBD2. This CDR3 is 20 amino acids long. After removal of 0 bases from V and 0 bases from J, the junction contained 13 bases not matched to a gene. Germline assignment: CDR1 MNHEY and CDR2 SMNVEV (reference sequence). CDR3 DNA sequence: TGTGCCAGCAGTTTATCTGTAGGGGACTATTTAGCGCCGAACACCGGGGAGCTGTTTTTT. It translates to CASSLSVGDYLAPNTGELFF.

This clone appeared once. The rearrangement links TRBV7-9 to TRBJ2-7, with TRBD1 identical over 9 bases. CDR3 length: 13 residues. Germline assignment: CDR1 SEHNR and CDR2 FQNEAQ (reference sequence). V shed 8 bases, J shed 5 bases, and the junction held 7 bases outside the gene matches. CDR3 loop: CASRSTGGDEQYF. The CDR3 DNA reads TGTGCCAGCCGATCAACAGGGGGCGACGAGCAGTACTTC.

This clone has only a few counts. The chain has TRBV6-6 and TRBJ2-3, with a possible D match to TRBD2 (6 bases). The CDR3 length is 15 residues. Between the trimmed V and J ends, which lost 6 bases and 0 bases, there was a span of 13 bases. Germline CDR1 and CDR2: MNHNY and SVGAGI (reference sequence). The CDR3 DNA is TGTGCCAGCAGGGATTCACTAGCCAGCACAGATACGCAGTATTTT. Amino acid sequence: CASRDSLASTDTQYF.

The chain carries TRBV13 and TRBJ2-3; 14 bases are a match to TRBD2. The CDR3 is made up of 16 amino acids. Germline V gene sequence: CDR1 PRHDT, CDR2 FYEKMQ (reference sequence). After removal of 5 bases from V and 4 bases from J, the junction contained 5 bases not matched to a gene. CDR3 sequence: CASSGPGLAGADTQYF. DNA of the CDR3: TGTGCCAGCAGCGGGCCGGGACTAGCGGGAGCAGATACGCAGTATTTT.

The chain uses TRBV7-9 and TRBJ2-3; 10 bases fit TRBD2. J was trimmed by 5 bases and V by 5 bases; bases with no gene match: 7. CDR1 is SEHNR and CDR2 is FQNEAQ in the germline V gene (reference sequence). This CDR3 has 15 amino acids. The DNA for the CDR3 is TGTGCCAGCAGCCCAAGCGGGAGGGCAGGAGATACGCAGTATTTT. Protein: CASSPSGRAGDTQYF.

The count of this clone is one. The chain couples TRBV10-3 to TRBJ2-7, with D perhaps matching TRBD1 (6 bases). The CDR3 totals 15 residues. Germline CDR1 reads ENHRY; CDR2 reads SYGVKD. Trimming removed 6 bases from V and 0 bases from J, with 15 bases in between. The CDR3 region has the DNA TGTGCCATCAGCCCCCCTATGGGGGCCTCCTACGAGCAGTACTTC. It specifies CAISPPMGASYEQYF.

Only one count was recorded for this clone. The J gene is TRBJ2-2, the V gene TRBV11-3; D unclear. Germline V gene data show CDR1 as SGHNT and CDR2 as YENEEA. Trimming shortened V by 3 bases and J by 1 base, and 3 bases separated the two germline ends. CDR3 length equals 13 residues. This chain's CDR3 is CASSFQNTGELFF. DNA for the CDR3: TGTGCCAGCAGCTTTCAGAACACCGGGGAGCTGTTTTTT.

The rearrangement uses TRBV7-2 and TRBJ2-7, with D uncertain. V lost 5 bases to trimming and J lost 4 bases, with 12 bases between them. Germline CDR1 SGHTA, CDR2 FQGNSA. There are 13 residues in the CDR3. DNA of the CDR3: TGTGCCAGCAGCCTACCCCACCCTTACGAGCAGTACTTC. It specifies CASSLPHPYEQYF.

CDR3 in DNA: TGTGCCAGCAGTAGGGGATCAAGGGCAGATACGCAGTATTTT. Amino acid sequence: CASSRGSRADTQYF. This chain joins TRBV25-1 and TRBJ2-3; D is possibly TRBD1 (5 bases). Germline V lookup: CDR1 MGHDK, CDR2 SYGVNS. This CDR3 region has 14 residues. V lost 5 bases, J lost 4 bases, and 13 bases lay in between.

This sequence joins TRBV4-1 and TRBJ2-7; D is possibly TRBD2 (6 bases). This CDR3 comprises 15 residues. The germline V and J ends were trimmed by 3 bases and 0 bases, with 12 bases remaining between them. From germline, CDR1 is MGHRA and CDR2 YSYEKL. CDR3 sequence reads: CASSQVSGASYEQYF. The CDR3 DNA follows: TGCGCCAGCAGCCAGGTTAGCGGTGCCTCCTACGAGCAGTACTTC.

CDR3 in amino acids: CASSDHGTLGAETQYF. In DNA, the CDR3 is TGTGCCAGCAGTGACCATGGGACATTGGGGGCAGAGACCCAGTACTTC. The J gene is TRBJ2-5, the V gene TRBV25-1, with D perhaps matching TRBD1 (6 bases). CDR1 and CDR2 from the germline V gene are MGHDK and SYGVNS. Trimming took 3 bases from V and 4 from J, leaving 18 bases between them. The CDR3 extends over 16 amino acids.

The chain joins TRBV30 to TRBJ2-7, with D maybe TRBD1 (5 bases). The length of the CDR3 is 13 residues. V was pared by 0 bases and J by 1 base, with 7 bases between. Germline V gene data show CDR1 as GTSNPN and CDR2 as SVGIG (reference sequence). CDR3: CAWSVDSSYEQYF. In DNA, the CDR3 is TGTGCCTGGAGTGTAGACAGTTCCTACGAGCAGTACTTC. The complete variable domain, with remaining parts taken from reference TRBV30 and TRBJ2-7, reads SQTIHQWPATLVQPVGSPLSLECTVEGTSNPNLYWYRQAAGRGLQLLFYSVGIGQISSEVPQNLSASRPQDRQFILSSKKLLLSDSGFYLCAWSVDSSYEQYFGPGTRLTVT.

The chain employs TRBV5-1 and TRBJ2-1, with 8 positions matching TRBD2. Germline-derived CDR1 and CDR2 are SGHRS and YFSETQ. The trim removed 1 base at V and 4 bases at J, leaving 7 bases unmatched. This CDR3 is built from 16 residues. The CDR3 sequence is CASSLSAGGSYNEQFF. The CDR3 DNA reads TGCGCCAGCAGCTTGTCGGCGGGAGGTTCGTACAATGAGCAGTTCTTC.

This clone showed up just once. The chain couples TRBV10-2 to TRBJ1-2; 10 positions agree with TRBD1. The CDR3 loop spans 14 amino acids. The V segment lost 8 bases and the J segment 7 bases; nucleotides outside the gene matches: 10. From germline, CDR1 is WSHSY and CDR2 SAAADI. The CDR3 protein is CASVGQGVIGGYTF. The CDR3 bases are TGCGCCAGCGTCGGACAGGGGGTAATAGGTGGCTACACCTTC.

Written as DNA, the CDR3 is TGTGCCAGCAACCAGGGGTGGGGTGAGCAGTTCTTC. It is translated as CASNQGWGEQFF. This chain links TRBV6-5 with TRBJ2-1; weak D call: TRBD1 (6 bases). V gave up 7 bases and J gave up 9 bases, with 13 bases separating them. The CDR3 extends over 12 amino acids. CDR1 and CDR2 (germline): MNHEY, SVGAGI.

V gene TRBV19 combines with J gene TRBJ1-2; D is possibly TRBD1 (6 bases). Per the germline V gene, CDR1 is LNHDA and CDR2 is SQIVND (reference sequence). V lost 3 bases, J lost 7 bases, and 15 bases lay in between. There are 14 residues in the CDR3. CDR3 sequence reads: CASSIRGGPPGYTF. As DNA, the CDR3 is TGTGCCAGTAGTATTCGGGGGGGCCCCCCTGGCTACACCTTC. The whole variable domain, remainder taken from reference TRBV19 and TRBJ1-2, is DGGITQSPKYLFRKEGQNVTLSCEQNLNHDAMYWYRQDPGQGLRLIYYSQIVNDFQKGDIAEGYSVSREKKESFPLTVTSAQKNPTAFYLCASSIRGGPPGYTFGSGTRLTVV.

The CDR3 sequence is CASSSEGQLYGYTF. For the CDR3, the DNA is TGCGCCAGCAGCAGTGAGGGACAGCTCTATGGCTACACCTTC. This chain connects TRBV5-1 to TRBJ1-2; 7 nucleotides agree with TRBD1. The CDR3 has 14 amino acids. Germline V gives CDR1 SGHRS, CDR2 YFSETQ. After removal of 4 bases from V and 4 bases from J, the junction contained 7 bases not matched to a gene.

This clone was recorded once. The chain links TRBV7-8 to TRBJ1-2; D uncertain. The CDR3 extends over 14 amino acids. Germline V gives CDR1 SGHVS, CDR2 FQNEAQ. The V end lost 4 bases, the J end lost 8 bases, and 17 bases lay between the germline ends. CDR3 in DNA: TGTGCCAGCAGCTCCACGACACCAGGTCGCGGCTACACCTTC. Encoded protein: CASSSTTPGRGYTF.

V gene TRBV11-3 combines with J gene TRBJ1-3; D call uncertain. CDR1 and CDR2 (germline): SGHNT, YENEEA. CDR3 length: 14 residues. V was clipped by 5 bases and J by 0 bases, with 8 bases between them. CDR3 sequence reads: CASSQRDSGNTIYF. The CDR3 DNA reads TGTGCCAGCAGCCAACGGGACTCTGGAAACACCATATATTTT.

This chain joins TRBV2 and TRBJ1-1; TRBD1 matches at 7 bases. V lost 7 bases, J lost 2 bases, and 7 bases stayed unmatched. The germline CDR1 and CDR2 sequences are SNHLY and FYNNEI. This CDR3 is 14 amino acids long. CDR3 residues: CASKSRGLNTEAFF. The DNA of the CDR3 is TGTGCCAGCAAGAGTAGGGGGCTCAACACTGAAGCTTTCTTT.

Only a few counts were recorded for this clone. The J gene is TRBJ1-3, the V gene TRBV5-6, with 8 positions matching TRBD1. V was pared by 0 bases and J by 4 bases, with 3 bases of the junction left unmatched. This CDR3 region has 15 residues. Germline V gives CDR1 SGHDT, CDR2 YYEEEE. This CDR3 is CASSLGQGAGNTIYF. In DNA, the CDR3 is TGTGCCAGCAGCTTGGGGCAGGGGGCAGGAAACACCATATATTTT.

The chain has TRBV7-9 and TRBJ1-1, with D maybe TRBD1 (5 bases). V was clipped by 2 bases and J by 10 bases, with 11 bases between them. The CDR3 has 12 residues. Germline V gene data show CDR1 as SEHNR and CDR2 as FQNEAQ (reference sequence). The CDR3 nucleotides are TGTGCCAGCAGCTTAACTCACGGGGGAGCTTTCTTT. Translating it yields CASSLTHGGAFF.

This clone turned up a few times. The rearrangement links TRBV5-6 to TRBJ2-1, with D possibly TRBD1 on 6 matching bases. Germline lookup yields CDR1 SGHDT and CDR2 YYEEEE. Trimming stripped 1 base from V and 4 bases from J, with 12 bases between. This CDR3 comprises 15 residues. The CDR3 sequence: CASSLPGHDYNEQFF. CDR3 in DNA: TGTGCCAGCAGCTTGCCGGGACACGATTACAATGAGCAGTTCTTC.